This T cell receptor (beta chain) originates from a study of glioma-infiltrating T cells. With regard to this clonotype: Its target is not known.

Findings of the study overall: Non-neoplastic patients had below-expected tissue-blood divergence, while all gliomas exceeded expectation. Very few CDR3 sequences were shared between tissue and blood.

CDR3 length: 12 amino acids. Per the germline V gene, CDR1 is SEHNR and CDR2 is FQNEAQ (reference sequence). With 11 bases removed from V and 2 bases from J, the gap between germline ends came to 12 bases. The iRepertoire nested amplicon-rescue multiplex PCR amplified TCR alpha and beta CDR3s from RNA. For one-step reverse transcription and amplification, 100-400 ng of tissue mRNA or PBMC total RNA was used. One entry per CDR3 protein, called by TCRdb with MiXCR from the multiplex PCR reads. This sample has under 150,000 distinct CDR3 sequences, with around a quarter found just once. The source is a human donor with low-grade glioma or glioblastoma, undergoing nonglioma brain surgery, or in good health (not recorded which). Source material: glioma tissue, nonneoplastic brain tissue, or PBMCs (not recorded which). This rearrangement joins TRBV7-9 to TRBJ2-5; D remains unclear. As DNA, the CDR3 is TGTGCCGTACTCCAGACACAAGAGACCCAGTACTTC. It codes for CAVLQTQETQYF.